This T cell receptor beta chain emerged from a study of blood T cell repertoires in COVID-19. About the study: The United States, Italy and Spain were the sources of the acute and convalescent COVID-19 samples. T cells, B-cell-depleted T cells, or PBMCs provided the cDNA or gDNA that served as material.

The study assigned cohorts using participant-reported clinical history. Assay used: immunoSEQ multiplex PCR; TCRdb lists only in-frame clones, some missing. The sample has some 250,000 clones, roughly 91% seen once. The CDR3 length is 19 residues. From germline, CDR1 is LNHDA and CDR2 SQIVND (reference sequence). Trimming shortened V by 3 bases and J by 0 bases, and 21 bases separated the two germline ends. The source of this sequence is a man aged 35 to 55 who had recovered from COVID-19. V and J are TRBV19 and TRBJ1-5; no clear D. The specimen sequenced was PBMCs or T cells enriched from blood (not recorded which). This chain's CDR3 is CASSISSWSSRNSNQPQHF. The CDR3 nucleotides are TGTGCCAGTAGTATTTCTTCGTGGTCGAGCAGGAATAGCAATCAGCCCCAGCATTTT.